This T cell receptor (beta chain) was captured in a study of blood T cell repertoires in COVID-19. Profiled with immunoSEQ multiplex PCR; TCRdb holds only in-frame clones, not every one. The repertoire holds 300,000 to 400,000 clones, with about 89% as singletons. V gave up 4 bases and J gave up 7 bases; unmatched junction bases: 15. The CDR3 is 16 amino acids. Germline CDR1 reads ENHRY; CDR2 reads SYGVKD. The clonotype comes from a woman aged 55-69 years with COVID-19, enrolled during active disease. J is TRBJ2-7 and V is TRBV10-3; 8 bases align to TRBD2. The specimen was peripheral blood. CDR3 in amino acids: CAISAVAGGSLREQYF. DNA for the CDR3: TGTGCCATCAGTGCGGTGGCGGGGGGCTCGTTAAGGGAGCAGTACTTC.